Presented here are 26 T cell receptor beta chains from one specimen sequenced in a study of T cells in Graves' hyperthyroidism and ophthalmopathy. Amplified regions were TCR beta CDR3 sequences from RNA transcripts. The study used the HTBI primer set for a first-round RT-PCR of the TCR CDR3. MiXCR, run by TCRdb on the multiplex PCR reads, gives a single entry per CDR3 protein. This sample has some 560,000 distinct CDR3 sequences, with more than 15% found just once. Sequenced input: blood. These receptor sequences come from a woman aged 25-40 years with Graves' hyperthyroidism.

The gene calls are TRBV6-5 and TRBJ1-1; D may be TRBD1 (5 bases). The V gene's germline CDR1 is MNHEY and CDR2 SVGAGI. The V gene lost 2 bases and the J gene lost 4 bases, with 11 bases spanning the gap. This CDR3 is built from 14 residues. The CDR3 DNA follows: TGTGCCAGCAGTTACGGGGGGTCGGGCACTGAAGCTTTCTTT. Amino acid sequence: CASSYGGSGTEAFF.

The rearrangement uses TRBV20-1 and TRBJ2-7; 9 bases map to TRBD2. The V segment lost 2 bases and the J segment 4 bases; nucleotides outside the gene matches: 9. The germline V gene encodes CDR1 DFQATT and CDR2 SNEGSKA (reference sequence). The CDR3 has 15 amino acids. CDR3 amino acids: CSARSEAGGQYEQYF. CDR3 DNA sequence: TGCAGTGCTAGATCGGAGGCGGGAGGGCAATACGAGCAGTACTTC.

This clonotype was detected many times. The chain couples TRBV6-5 to TRBJ2-5, with D hard to call. CDR1 is MNHEY, CDR2 SVGAGI, per germline. V gave up 0 bases and J gave up 1 base, with 15 bases separating them. The CDR3 totals 17 residues. The CDR3 sequence is CASSYSSDSWGQETQYF. Here the CDR3 DNA reads TGTGCCAGCAGTTACTCGAGTGATAGTTGGGGCCAAGAGACCCAGTACTTC.

This clonotype was counted at least ten times. DNA of the CDR3: TGTGCCAGCAGTGAATGGCAGGGGAGTAGATCTGAAGCTTTCTTT. This gives the protein CASSEWQGSRSEAFF. The rearrangement uses TRBV2 and TRBJ1-1, with TRBD1 as a possible D gene (6 bases). This CDR3 contains 15 residues. CDR1 is SNHLY, CDR2 FYNNEI, per germline. The V end lost 2 bases, the J end lost 6 bases, and 16 bases lay between the germline ends.

This clonotype appeared many times. This sequence joins TRBV6-2 or TRBV6-3 and TRBJ1-1, with unresolved D. This CDR3 has 12 amino acids. Trimming removed 2 bases at V and 6 bases at J, with 7 bases between. CDR1 and CDR2 (germline): MNHEY, SVGEGT. DNA for the CDR3: TGTGCCAGCAGTTACCGCTTGCCTGAAGCTTTCTTT. As protein: CASSYRLPEAFF.

The V gene is TRBV12-5, the J gene TRBJ2-3; D may match TRBD1 or TRBD2 (5 bases each). V was trimmed by 5 bases and J by 1 base, leaving 19 bases between them. Germline loops: CDR1 LGHNT, CDR2 FRNRAP. The CDR3 loop spans 17 amino acids. The CDR3 DNA follows: TGTGCTAGTGGTCCCCCCCGGGGCGAGGGAGGCACAGATACGCAGTATTTT. Protein: CASGPPRGEGGTDTQYF.

This clonotype was found many times. J is TRBJ2-7 and V is TRBV20-1; TRBD2 matches at 10 bases. J gave up 4 bases and V 6 bases, and 9 bases lay outside the gene matches. From germline, CDR1 is DFQATT and CDR2 SNEGSKA (reference sequence). The length of the CDR3 is 14 residues. The CDR3: CSAPAGGRRYEQYF. The CDR3 DNA follows: TGCAGTGCCCCAGCGGGAGGGCGCCGTTACGAGCAGTACTTC.

This clonotype was seen a handful of times. The V gene is TRBV10-3, the J gene TRBJ1-3, with TRBD1 identical over 10 bases. Trimming cost V 0 bases and J 8 bases; bases outside gene matches: 4. The germline gives CDR1 ENHRY, CDR2 SYGVKD. This CDR3 spans 15 amino acids. The CDR3 sequence: CAISESGTGEDTIYF. The CDR3 nucleotides are TGTGCCATCAGTGAGTCGGGGACAGGGGAGGACACCATATATTTT.

This clonotype has just a few counts. This chain uses TRBV9 with TRBJ2-1; 13 bases match TRBD2. The CDR3 is made up of 15 amino acids. Germline V CDR1 and CDR2: SGDLS, YYNGEE. Unmatched junction bases numbered 5, after V lost 3 bases and J lost 8 bases. The CDR3 region has the DNA TGTGCCAGCAGCGGCGGACTAGCGGGAGTAGATGAGCAGTTCTTC. Its translation is CASSGGLAGVDEQFF.

This clonotype was seen ten or more times. J is TRBJ1-2 and V is TRBV7-2; D is perhaps TRBD1 (5 bases). This CDR3 is built from 15 residues. The V end was cut by 1 base, the J end by 2 bases, with 11 bases between. The germline gives CDR1 SGHTA, CDR2 FQGNSA. The DNA of the CDR3 is TGTGCCAGCAGCTTAGTAAGGGGAGGAAACTATGGCTACACCTTC. It codes for CASSLVRGGNYGYTF.

This clonotype was observed at least ten times. V and J are TRBV6-1 and TRBJ1-5; maybe TRBD1 (5 bases). Germline loops: CDR1 MNHNS, CDR2 SASEGT. V dropped 4 bases and J dropped 5 bases, with 9 bases sitting between them. The CDR3 spans 13 residues. As DNA, the CDR3 is TGTGCCAGCAGTGGACAGCTTTATCAGCCCCAGCATTTT. It encodes CASSGQLYQPQHF.

The table lists this clonotype with many counts. This chain links TRBV10-3 with TRBJ1-1; D remains unclear. The V gene lost 2 bases and the J gene lost 6 bases, with 10 bases spanning the gap. CDR1 is ENHRY and CDR2 is SYGVKD in the germline V gene. This CDR3 has 13 amino acids. The CDR3 DNA sequence: TGTGCCATCAGTGAGGGGTGGGGTGCTGAAGCTTTCTTT. Its protein is CAISEGWGAEAFF.

This clonotype has only a few counts. The chain carries TRBV5-5 and TRBJ2-2; D not resolved. Germline CDR1 SGHKS, CDR2 YYEKEE (reference sequence). Trimming took 0 bases from V and 4 from J, leaving 10 bases between them. This CDR3 region has 15 residues. The CDR3 spells CASSLVPVGTGELFF. Here the CDR3 DNA reads TGTGCCAGCAGCTTGGTCCCGGTAGGCACCGGGGAGCTGTTTTTT.

This clonotype has a handful of counts. The J gene is TRBJ2-1, the V gene TRBV6-1, with 13 nucleotides matching TRBD2. The CDR3 length is 15 residues. CDR1 MNHNS and CDR2 SASEGT come from the germline V gene. Trimming at V came to 7 bases and at J to 6 bases, leaving 6 bases not matched to a gene. The CDR3 is CASTTTSGRSNEQFF. CDR3 sequence (DNA): TGTGCCAGCACAACGACTAGCGGGAGGAGCAATGAGCAGTTCTTC.

This clonotype has a handful of counts. Just one base apart from a much larger clone, this may be a read error. The rearrangement uses TRBV6-5 and TRBJ1-2, with 7 positions matching TRBD1. The CDR3 runs to 13 residues. The V gene's germline CDR1 is MNHEY and CDR2 SVGAGI. The ends lost 4 bases at V and 3 bases at J; junction bases unmatched: 2. DNA of the CDR3: TGTGCCAGCAGTTCGGGACAGCACTATGGCTACACCTTC. Protein sequence: CASSSGQHYGYTF.

This clonotype was counted many times. The chain combines TRBV27 with TRBJ2-7; TRBD2 aligns across 10 bases. This CDR3 has 15 residues. V trimming: 7 bases; J trimming: 2 bases; junction bases outside the gene matches: 8. Looked up from germline, CDR1 is MNHEY and CDR2 is SMNVEV (reference sequence). The CDR3 protein is CASKHLAGAAYEQYF. The CDR3 DNA is TGTGCCAGCAAACACCTAGCGGGGGCAGCCTACGAGCAGTACTTC.

Many counts were recorded for this clonotype. J is TRBJ2-3 and V is TRBV7-3; 8 bases are a match to TRBD1. The CDR3 loop spans 13 amino acids. Germline trimming cut 4 bases from V and 9 bases from J; bases unmatched to any gene: 6. Germline assignment: CDR1 SGHTA and CDR2 FQGTGA. The CDR3, as DNA: TGTGCCAGCAGCTCGATAAGACAGGGGACGCAGTATTTT. It specifies CASSSIRQGTQYF.

This clonotype was recorded a few times. This chain joins TRBV4-1 and TRBJ2-1; D possibly corresponds to TRBD2 (6 bases). Germline values: CDR1 MGHRA, CDR2 YSYEKL. V was pared by 4 bases and J by 5 bases, with 24 bases between. The length of the CDR3 is 18 residues. For the CDR3, the DNA is TGCGCCAGCAGCCTATTTCGCGCCGGGAGACCCGATGACAATGAGCAGTTCTTC. This translates into CASSLFRAGRPDDNEQFF.

This clonotype was observed many times. The CDR3, as DNA: TGTGCCAGCAGTTATCTTTGGTCCGGCGGAGAGGAGACCCAGTACTTC. Protein sequence: CASSYLWSGGEETQYF. The chain couples TRBV6-1 to TRBJ2-5; D gene unclear. The CDR3 is 16 residues long. The germline V gene has CDR1 MNHNS and CDR2 SASEGT. V was shortened by 5 bases and J by 5 bases, with 21 bases between the two germline ends.

This chain links TRBV6-1 with TRBJ1-4; TRBD1 matches 10 bases. V gave up 8 bases and J gave up 3 bases; unmatched junction bases: 9. Germline lookup yields CDR1 MNHNS and CDR2 SASEGT. This CDR3 is built from 16 residues. In DNA, the CDR3 is TGTGCCAGCCAGGGACAGGGGACTGCAGCTAATGAAAAACTGTTTTTT. Translation: CASQGQGTAANEKLFF.

As DNA, the CDR3 is TGTGCTAGTCGGGGAGAGGCCTACAATGAGCAGTTCTTC. Protein product: CASRGEAYNEQFF. J is TRBJ2-1 and V is TRBV12-5; the D gene is possibly TRBD2 (5 bases). Trimming left V 8 bases short and J 2 bases short, with 10 bases between. The CDR3 consists of 13 residues. Per the germline V gene, CDR1 is LGHNT and CDR2 is FRNRAP.

At least ten counts were recorded for this clonotype. The chain employs TRBV30 and TRBJ1-2; D is unresolved. This CDR3 has 12 amino acids. Germline values: CDR1 GTSNPN, CDR2 SVGIG (reference sequence). V was shortened by 3 bases and J by 4 bases, with 9 bases between the two germline ends. CDR3 nucleotides: TGTGCCTGGAGGGCAGGCTCCTATGGCTACACCTTC. This gives the protein CAWRAGSYGYTF.

This clonotype was seen repeatedly, ten times or more. The chain joins TRBV6-1 to TRBJ2-3; 9 nucleotides match TRBD1. The CDR3 extends over 15 amino acids. J was trimmed by 4 bases and V by 5 bases; bases with no gene match: 7. CDR1 is MNHNS, CDR2 SASEGT, per germline. The CDR3 is CASSPTGGDPDTQYF. The CDR3 nucleotides are TGTGCCAGCAGTCCCACAGGGGGCGACCCAGATACGCAGTATTTT.

This clonotype was seen ten or more times. The gene calls are TRBV12-5 and TRBJ2-7; D is unclear. The CDR3 loop spans 13 amino acids. Germline V lookup: CDR1 LGHNT, CDR2 FRNRAP. V was clipped by 6 bases and J by 4 bases, with 13 bases between them. The CDR3: CASGRSSVYEQYF. CDR3 DNA sequence: TGTGCTAGTGGCCGCTCCAGCGTTTACGAGCAGTACTTC. The complete variable domain, with remaining parts taken from reference TRBV12-5 and TRBJ2-7, reads DARVTQTPRHKVTEMGQEVTMRCQPILGHNTVFWYRQTMMQGLELLAYFRNRAPLDDSGMPKDRFSAEMPDATLATLKIQPSEPRDSAVYFCASGRSSVYEQYFGPGTRLTVT.

CDR3 in DNA: TGTGCCAGCGCGCAGACGGGACAGGGATCCTACGAGCAGTACTTC. Protein sequence: CASAQTGQGSYEQYF. The chain employs TRBV6-1 and TRBJ2-7; 9 bases agree with TRBD1. Germline assignment: CDR1 MNHNS and CDR2 SASEGT. CDR3 length equals 15 residues. Unmatched junction bases numbered 9, after V lost 8 bases and J lost 1 base.

The chain combines TRBV5-4 with TRBJ2-1; TRBD2 matches 7 bases. The CDR3 is 12 residues long. The trim removed 6 bases at V and 5 bases at J, leaving 2 bases unmatched. Germline V lookup: CDR1 SGHNT, CDR2 YYREEE (reference sequence). CDR3 residues: CASTSGNNEQFF. CDR3 bases: TGTGCCAGCACTAGCGGAAACAATGAGCAGTTCTTC.